This T cell receptor (beta chain) stems from a study of shared clonotypes between healthy human individuals. Study at large: Donor ages ranged 18 to 49 years: a couple of women, three men. CD4 naive cells filled three plates per donor, CD4 memory three, CD8 naive two and CD8 memory one.

Of note for this clone: Its specificity is unknown.

Here immunoSEQ multiplex PCR was the method, and the copy in TCRdb shows in-frame clones only, minus some. This sample has around 1.1 million clones, with 70% to 85% found just once. The study, taken as a whole, reports: There were few donors, and this limited the genetic and exposure-history diversity represented. A generally larger estimated richness was seen in naive subsets than in memory subsets.

CDR1 GTSNPN and CDR2 SVGIG come from the germline V gene (reference sequence). The CDR3 loop spans 13 amino acids. The V end lost 7 bases, the J end lost 8 bases, and 15 bases lay between the germline ends. This chain joins TRBV30 and TRBJ1-6; possibly TRBD1 for D (5 bases). The clonotype comes from a man aged 18 to 29 in good health. Some clones in this sample may be carry-over from other donors' samples. What was sequenced was memory CD4+ T cells from PBMCs. Subset: CD45RA-negative fraction. CDR3 sequence: CASGGRVHSPLHF. The CDR3 DNA follows: TGTGCCTCAGGCGGCAGGGTTCATTCACCCCTCCACTTT.